Included here is one T cell receptor beta chain sequence, with context. The source of the sample is a study of T cells in localized non-small cell lung cancer. Germline V gene data show CDR1 as MNHEY and CDR2 as SMNVEV (reference sequence). Trimming removed 3 bases from V and 5 bases from J, with 17 bases in between. The CDR3 sequence is 15 residues long. Assay: immunoSEQ multiplex PCR; the TCRdb copy retains only in-frame clones and omits some. Of just over 15,000 clones in the sample, approximately 89% were seen once. The sequencing used peripheral blood mononuclear cells, collected before any cancer treatment. The sequence was collected from a male donor at least 60 years old with stage II lung adenocarcinoma. The chain has TRBV27 and TRBJ2-7; D is possibly TRBD2 (5 bases). This chain's CDR3 is CASSFSRAARNEQYF. CDR3 sequence (DNA): TGTGCCAGCAGTTTTTCGAGGGCGGCCAGAAACGAGCAGTACTTC.